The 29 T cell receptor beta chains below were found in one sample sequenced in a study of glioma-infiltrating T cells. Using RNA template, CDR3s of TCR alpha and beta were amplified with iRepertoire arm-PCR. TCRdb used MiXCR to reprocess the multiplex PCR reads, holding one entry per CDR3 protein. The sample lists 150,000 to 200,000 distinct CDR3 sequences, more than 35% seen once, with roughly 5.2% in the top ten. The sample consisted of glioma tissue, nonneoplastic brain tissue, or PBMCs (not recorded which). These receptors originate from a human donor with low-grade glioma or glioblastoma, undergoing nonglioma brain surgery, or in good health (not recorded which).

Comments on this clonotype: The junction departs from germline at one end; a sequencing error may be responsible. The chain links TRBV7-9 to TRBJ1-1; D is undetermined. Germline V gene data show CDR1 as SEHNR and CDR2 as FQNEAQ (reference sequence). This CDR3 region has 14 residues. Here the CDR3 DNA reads TGTGCCAGCAGCTTACTGGGTACGAACACTGAATCTTTCTTT. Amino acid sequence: CASSLLGTNTESFF.

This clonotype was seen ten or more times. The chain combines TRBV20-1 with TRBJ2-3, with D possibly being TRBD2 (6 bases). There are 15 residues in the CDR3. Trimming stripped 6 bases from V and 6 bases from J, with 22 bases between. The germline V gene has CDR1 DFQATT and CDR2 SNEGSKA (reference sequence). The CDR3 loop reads CSAQAPRDSLDTQYF. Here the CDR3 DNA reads TGCAGTGCCCAAGCCCCCCGGGACTCTCTGGATACGCAGTATTTT.

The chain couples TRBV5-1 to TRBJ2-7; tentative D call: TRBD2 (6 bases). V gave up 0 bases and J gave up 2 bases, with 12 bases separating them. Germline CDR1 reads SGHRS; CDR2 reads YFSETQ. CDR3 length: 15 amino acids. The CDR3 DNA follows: TGCGCCAGCAGCTTGGAGCCGGGACTGACCTACGAGCAGTACTTC. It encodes CASSLEPGLTYEQYF.

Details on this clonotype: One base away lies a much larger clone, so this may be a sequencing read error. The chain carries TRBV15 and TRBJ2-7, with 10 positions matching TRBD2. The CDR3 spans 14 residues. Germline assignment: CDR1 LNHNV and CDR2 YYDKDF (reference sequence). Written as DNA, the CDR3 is TGTGCCACCAGAGCTCGCCTAGCGGGAGACGAGCAGCACTTC. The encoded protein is CATRARLAGDEQHF.

As DNA, the CDR3 is TGCAGCGTCCGGGGAGGGACAGGGGAGTACAGCTACACCTTC. This codes for CSVRGGTGEYSYTF. The rearrangement links TRBV29-1 to TRBJ1-2, with TRBD1 matching 10 bases. The CDR3 spans 14 residues. Germline assignment: CDR1 SQVTM and CDR2 ANQGSEA. V lost 6 bases, J lost 9 bases, and 13 bases stayed unmatched.

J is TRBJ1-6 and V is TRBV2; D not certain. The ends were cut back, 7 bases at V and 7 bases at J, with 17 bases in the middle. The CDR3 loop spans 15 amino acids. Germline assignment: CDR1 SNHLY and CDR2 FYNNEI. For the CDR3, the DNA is TGTGCCAGCATTGCGGCGACTGGACCAAATTCACCCCTCCACTTT. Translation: CASIAATGPNSPLHF.

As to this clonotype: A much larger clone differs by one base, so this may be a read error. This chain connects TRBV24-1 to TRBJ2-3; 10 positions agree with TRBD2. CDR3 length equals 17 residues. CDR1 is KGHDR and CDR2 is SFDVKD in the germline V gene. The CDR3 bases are TGTGCCACCAGTGACCGTGGCGGTAGCGGGAGGCGAGATAAGCAGTATTTT. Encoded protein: CATSDRGGSGRRDKQYF.

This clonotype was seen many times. CDR3 in amino acids: CASSTGTYYGYTF. DNA for the CDR3: TGTGCCAGCAGTACGGGGACCTACTATGGCTACACCTTC. V gene TRBV28 combines with J gene TRBJ1-2; possibly TRBD1 for D (5 bases). V lost 5 bases and J 3 bases, leaving 10 bases between the germline ends. This CDR3 is 13 amino acids long. CDR1 and CDR2 from the germline V gene are MDHEN and SYDVKM.

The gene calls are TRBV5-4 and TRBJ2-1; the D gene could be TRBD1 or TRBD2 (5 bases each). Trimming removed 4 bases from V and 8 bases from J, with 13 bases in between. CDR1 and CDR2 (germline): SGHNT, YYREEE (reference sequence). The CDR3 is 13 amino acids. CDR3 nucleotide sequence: TGTGCCAGCAGCGGGGGAATATACGATGAGCAGTTCTTC. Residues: CASSGGIYDEQFF. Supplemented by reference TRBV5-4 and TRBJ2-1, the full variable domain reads ETGVTQSPTHLIKTRGQQVTLRCSSQSGHNTVSWYQQALGQGPQFIFQYYREEENGRGNFPPRFSGLQFPNYSSELNVNALELDDSALYLCASSGGIYDEQFFGPGTRLTVL.

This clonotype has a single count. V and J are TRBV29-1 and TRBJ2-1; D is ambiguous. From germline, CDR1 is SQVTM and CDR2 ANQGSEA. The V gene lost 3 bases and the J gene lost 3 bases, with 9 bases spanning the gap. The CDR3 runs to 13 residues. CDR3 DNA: TGCAGCGTTGAGGGCGATTTCTACAATGAGCAGTTCTTC. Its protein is CSVEGDFYNEQFF.

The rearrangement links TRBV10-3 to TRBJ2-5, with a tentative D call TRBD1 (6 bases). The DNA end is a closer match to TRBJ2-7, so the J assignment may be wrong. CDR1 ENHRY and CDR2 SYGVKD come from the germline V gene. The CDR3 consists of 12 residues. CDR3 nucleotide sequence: TGTGCCATCAGTGGGACAGACTGCGAGCAGTACTTC. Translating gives CAISGTDCEQYF.

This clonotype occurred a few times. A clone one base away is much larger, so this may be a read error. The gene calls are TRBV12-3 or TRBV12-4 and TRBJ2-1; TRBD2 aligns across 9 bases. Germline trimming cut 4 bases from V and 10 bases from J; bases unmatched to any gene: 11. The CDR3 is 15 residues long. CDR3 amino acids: CASSCLVAGAKEQFF. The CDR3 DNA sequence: TGTGCCAGCAGTTGCTTGGTAGCGGGAGCAAAGGAGCAGTTCTTC.

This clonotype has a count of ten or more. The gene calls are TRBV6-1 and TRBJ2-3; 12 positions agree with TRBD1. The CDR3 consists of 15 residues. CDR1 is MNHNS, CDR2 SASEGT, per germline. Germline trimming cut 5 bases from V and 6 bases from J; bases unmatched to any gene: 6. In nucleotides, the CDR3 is TGTGCCAGCAGTCCCGGGACAGGGGGCTTCGATACGCAGTATTTT. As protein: CASSPGTGGFDTQYF.

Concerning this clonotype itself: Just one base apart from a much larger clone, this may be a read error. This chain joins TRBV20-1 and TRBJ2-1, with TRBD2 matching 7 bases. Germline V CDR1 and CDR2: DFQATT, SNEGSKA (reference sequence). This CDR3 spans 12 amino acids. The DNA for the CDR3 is TGCGGTGCTAGAGAGGGCGGGGGTGAGCAGTTCTTC. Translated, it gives CGAREGGGEQFF.

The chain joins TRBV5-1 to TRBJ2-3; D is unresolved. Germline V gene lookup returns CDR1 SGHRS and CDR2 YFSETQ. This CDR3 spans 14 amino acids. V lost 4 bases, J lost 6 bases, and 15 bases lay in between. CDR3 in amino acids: CASSAGPLEDTQYF. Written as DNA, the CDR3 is TGCGCCAGCAGCGCCGGCCCTTTGGAGGATACGCAGTATTTT.

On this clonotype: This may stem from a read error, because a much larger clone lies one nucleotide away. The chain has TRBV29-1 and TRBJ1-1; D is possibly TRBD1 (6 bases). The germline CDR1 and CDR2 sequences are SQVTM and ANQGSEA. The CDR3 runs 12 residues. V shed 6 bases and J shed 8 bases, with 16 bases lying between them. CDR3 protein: CSVHTGMREAFF. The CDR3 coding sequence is TGCAGCGTCCATACAGGGATGCGGGAAGCTTTCTTT.

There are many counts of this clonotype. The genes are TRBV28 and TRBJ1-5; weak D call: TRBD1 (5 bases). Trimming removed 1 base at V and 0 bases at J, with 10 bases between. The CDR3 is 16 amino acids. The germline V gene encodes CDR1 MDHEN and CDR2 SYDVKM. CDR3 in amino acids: CASSLSEGYSNQPQHF. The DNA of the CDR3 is TGTGCCAGCAGTTTATCCGAGGGGTATAGCAATCAGCCCCAGCATTTT.

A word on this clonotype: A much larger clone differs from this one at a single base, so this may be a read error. CDR3 DNA sequence: TGCAGTGCCGAGGTGGGGCGAGGGGATAGCTACGAGCAGTACTTC. This sequence encodes CSAEVGRGDSYEQYF. J is TRBJ2-5 and V is TRBV20-1; D could derive from TRBD1 or TRBD2 (5 bases each). The last part of the DNA fits TRBJ2-7 better; the J call may be wrong. Germline V CDR1 and CDR2: DFQATT, SNEGSKA (reference sequence). This CDR3 region has 15 residues.

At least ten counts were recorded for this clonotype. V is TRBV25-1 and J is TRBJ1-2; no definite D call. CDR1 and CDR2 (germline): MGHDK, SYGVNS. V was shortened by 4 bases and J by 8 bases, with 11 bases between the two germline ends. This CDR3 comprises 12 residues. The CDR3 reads CASSGDTGGYTF. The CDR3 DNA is TGTGCCAGCAGTGGAGACACCGGGGGCTACACCTTC.

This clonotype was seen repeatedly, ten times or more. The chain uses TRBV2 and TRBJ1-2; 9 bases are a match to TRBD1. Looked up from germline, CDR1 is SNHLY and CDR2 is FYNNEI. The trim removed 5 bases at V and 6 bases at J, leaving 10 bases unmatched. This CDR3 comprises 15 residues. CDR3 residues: CASSRSRDRVDGYTF. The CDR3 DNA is TGTGCCAGCAGTCGGTCCCGGGACAGGGTTGATGGCTACACCTTC.

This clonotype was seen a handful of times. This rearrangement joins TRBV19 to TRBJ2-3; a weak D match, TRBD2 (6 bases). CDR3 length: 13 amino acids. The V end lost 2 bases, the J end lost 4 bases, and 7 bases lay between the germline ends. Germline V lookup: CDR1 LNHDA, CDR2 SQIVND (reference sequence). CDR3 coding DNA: TGTGCCAGTAGTATACGACTAGCAGATACGCAGTATTTT. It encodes CASSIRLADTQYF. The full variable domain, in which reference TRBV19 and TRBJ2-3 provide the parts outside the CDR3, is DGGITQSPKYLFRKEGQNVTLSCEQNLNHDAMYWYRQDPGQGLRLIYYSQIVNDFQKGDIAEGYSVSREKKESFPLTVTSAQKNPTAFYLCASSIRLADTQYFGPGTRLTVL.

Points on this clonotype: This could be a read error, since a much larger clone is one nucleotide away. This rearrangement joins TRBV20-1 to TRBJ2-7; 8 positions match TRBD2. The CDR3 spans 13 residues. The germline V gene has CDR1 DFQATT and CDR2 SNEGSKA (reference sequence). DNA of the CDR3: TGCAGTGCTCTCGGGGGGGGGCCCTACGATCAGTACTTC. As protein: CSALGGGPYDQYF.

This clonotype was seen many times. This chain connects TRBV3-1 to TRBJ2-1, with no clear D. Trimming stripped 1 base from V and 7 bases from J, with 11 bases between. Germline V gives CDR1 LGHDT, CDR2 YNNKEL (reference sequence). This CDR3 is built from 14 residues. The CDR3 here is CASSQALGPNEQFF. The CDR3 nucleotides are TGTGCCAGCAGCCAAGCGCTAGGACCGAATGAGCAGTTCTTC.

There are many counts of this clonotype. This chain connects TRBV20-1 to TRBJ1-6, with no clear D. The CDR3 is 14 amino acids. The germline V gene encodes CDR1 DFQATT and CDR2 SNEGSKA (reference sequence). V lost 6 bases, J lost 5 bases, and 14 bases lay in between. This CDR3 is CSAAFTVNNSPLHF. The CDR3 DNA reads TGCAGTGCCGCATTTACAGTGAATAATTCACCCCTCCACTTT.

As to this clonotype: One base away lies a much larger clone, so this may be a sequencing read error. This CDR3 is CASSSIDYNEQFF. The CDR3, as DNA: TGTGCCAGCAGCTCGATAGACTACAATGAGCAGTTCTTC. This chain uses TRBV7-7 with TRBJ2-1; D unclear. This CDR3 region has 13 residues. CDR1 and CDR2 from the germline V gene are SSHAT and FNYEAQ (reference sequence). The V and J ends lost 4 bases and 3 bases respectively, with 7 bases between them.

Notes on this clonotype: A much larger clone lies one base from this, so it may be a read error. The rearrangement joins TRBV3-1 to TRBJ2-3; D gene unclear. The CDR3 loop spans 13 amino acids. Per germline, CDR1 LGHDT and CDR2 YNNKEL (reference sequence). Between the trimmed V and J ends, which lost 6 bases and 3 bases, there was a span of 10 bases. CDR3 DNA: TGTGCCAGCAGGCATGGGCCGACAGATACGCAGTATTTT. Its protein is CASRHGPTDTQYF.

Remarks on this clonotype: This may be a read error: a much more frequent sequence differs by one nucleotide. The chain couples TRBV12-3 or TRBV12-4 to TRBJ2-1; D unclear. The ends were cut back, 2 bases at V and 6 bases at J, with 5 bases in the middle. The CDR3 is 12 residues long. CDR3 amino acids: CASSLHPNEQFF. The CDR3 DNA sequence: TGTGCCAGCAGTTTACACCCCAATGAGCAGTTCTTC.

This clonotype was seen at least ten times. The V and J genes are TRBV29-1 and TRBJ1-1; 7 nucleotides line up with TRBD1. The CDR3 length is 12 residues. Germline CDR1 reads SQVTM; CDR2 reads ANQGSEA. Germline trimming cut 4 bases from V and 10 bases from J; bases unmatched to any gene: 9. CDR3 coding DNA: TGCAGCGTTGTAACGGGACAGCCGGGAGCTTTCTTT. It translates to CSVVTGQPGAFF.

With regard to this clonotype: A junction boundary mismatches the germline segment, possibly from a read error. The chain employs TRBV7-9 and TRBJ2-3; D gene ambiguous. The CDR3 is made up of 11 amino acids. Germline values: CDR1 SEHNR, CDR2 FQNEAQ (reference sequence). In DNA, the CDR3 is TGTGCCAGCAGCGCGACGTATACGCAGTGTTTT. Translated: CASSATYTQCF.